Shown below are 10 T cell receptor beta chains from a single sample sequenced in a study of blood T cells in healthy people across ages. Sample-barcoded 5' priming and a J-beta primer mix drove a second PCR of about 6 to 12 cycles. TCRdb itself ran the 5' RACE reads through MiXCR, one entry per CDR3 protein. Of approximately 600,000 distinct CDR3 sequences listed, 58% are singletons. Sample: blood. Source of these receptors: a man aged 60 to 69 in good health.

The chain employs TRBV20-1 and TRBJ1-2; a possible D gene is TRBD1 (6 bases). This CDR3 has 14 residues. Trimming removed 6 bases at V and 8 bases at J, with 22 bases between. CDR1 is DFQATT and CDR2 is SNEGSKA in the germline V gene (reference sequence). Here the CDR3 reads CSAPEVGGGGGYTF. CDR3 in DNA: TGCAGTGCCCCGGAGGTTGGTGGCGGGGGCGGCTACACCTTC.

The chain joins TRBV18 to TRBJ2-7, with 10 bases aligning to TRBD1. The CDR3 has 16 amino acids. With 2 bases clipped from V and 7 bases from J, the junction kept 11 bases outside the gene matches. Per germline, CDR1 KGHSH and CDR2 LQKENI. CDR3 nucleotides: TGTGCCAGCTCACCAATGTCGGGACAGGGGATGCGGGAGCAGTACTTC. Translation: CASSPMSGQGMREQYF.

This clonotype was seen a handful of times. The chain links TRBV12-3 or TRBV12-4 to TRBJ2-5, with no clear D. The CDR3 is 15 amino acids. V was cut by 0 bases and J by 3 bases, with 11 bases left in between. The CDR3: CASSLARSPEETQYF. The CDR3 coding sequence is TGTGCCAGCAGTTTAGCGCGCAGTCCAGAAGAGACCCAGTACTTC.

CDR3: CSAREPLDLGQPQHF. The DNA for the CDR3 is TGCAGTGCTAGAGAACCCCTGGACCTGGGCCAGCCCCAGCATTTT. This chain connects TRBV20-1 to TRBJ1-5; D not resolved. Looked up from germline, CDR1 is DFQATT and CDR2 is SNEGSKA (reference sequence). This CDR3 region has 15 residues. Trimming cost V 0 bases and J 7 bases, with 16 bases left between them.

V gene TRBV27 combines with J gene TRBJ2-7, with TRBD1 matching 8 bases. Germline loops: CDR1 MNHEY, CDR2 SMNVEV (reference sequence). The junction had 19 bases not matched to a gene; V was cut back by 0 bases and J by 0 bases. The CDR3 runs to 21 residues. CDR3 region: CASSLSPPRTGRRGSSYEQYF. The DNA for the CDR3 is TGTGCCAGCAGTTTATCTCCTCCCCGGACAGGGCGTCGGGGGAGCTCCTACGAGCAGTACTTC.

This rearrangement joins TRBV6-5 to TRBJ2-7; D possibly matches TRBD1 or TRBD2 (5 bases each). From germline, CDR1 is MNHEY and CDR2 SVGAGI. Trimming stripped 8 bases from V and 0 bases from J, with 17 bases between. The CDR3 is made up of 15 amino acids. CDR3 nucleotide sequence: TGTGCCAGCTGGGACGGGGCGCTCAGCTCCTACGAGCAGTACTTC. This sequence encodes CASWDGALSSYEQYF.

The chain has TRBV3-1 and TRBJ2-7; 7 bases agree with TRBD1. The CDR3 length is 13 residues. V shed 3 bases, J shed 3 bases, and the junction held 2 bases outside the gene matches. In germline, CDR1 is LGHDT, CDR2 YNNKEL (reference sequence). As DNA, the CDR3 is TGTGCCAGCAGCCAGACAGGGCGCTACGAGCAGTACTTC. Encoded protein: CASSQTGRYEQYF.

The V and J genes are TRBV3-1 and TRBJ1-2; D is possibly TRBD1 (6 bases). CDR1 is LGHDT, CDR2 YNNKEL, per germline (reference sequence). V shed 3 bases and J shed 3 bases, with 11 bases lying between them. CDR3 length equals 14 residues. The CDR3 reads CASSQTGLDYGYTF. The CDR3 coding sequence is TGTGCCAGCAGCCAGACAGGCCTCGACTATGGCTACACCTTC.

V and J are TRBV5-1 and TRBJ1-6; D gene ambiguous. Trimming took off 4 bases at V and 7 bases at J, with 15 bases between the two ends. From germline, CDR1 is SGHRS and CDR2 YFSETQ. The CDR3 totals 15 residues. CDR3 protein: CASSPRISGNSPLHF. CDR3 DNA: TGCGCCAGCAGCCCCAGGATTAGTGGGAATTCACCCCTCCACTTT.

This clonotype was seen once. The chain is built from TRBV9 and TRBJ2-4; D not certain. The end of the DNA is better explained by TRBJ2-5, so the J call may be wrong. This CDR3 has 16 residues. CDR1 is SGDLS and CDR2 is YYNGEE in the germline V gene. The DNA for the CDR3 is TGTGCCAGCAGCGTAGAGGGAAGTACCCCCGTTGGGACCCAGTACTTC. Protein product: CASSVEGSTPVGTQYF.